This T cell receptor (beta chain) is from a study of blood T cell repertoires in COVID-19. V shed 6 bases, J shed 6 bases, and the junction held 4 bases outside the gene matches. The germline gives CDR1 SNHLY, CDR2 FYNNEI. The CDR3 has 15 amino acids. Measured with immunoSEQ multiplex PCR; TCRdb has only the in-frame clones, and not every one. The data show about 340,000 clones, with around 83% seen just once and approximately 3% held by the top ten. The V call is TRBV2, the J call TRBJ2-1; TRBD2 matches 14 bases. The sequenced material came from peripheral blood. This sequence originates from a man younger than 45 with active or convalescent COVID-19. In DNA form, the CDR3 reads TGTGCCAGCAGGGGGACTAGCGGGGGATCCAATGAGCAGTTCTTC. Translation gives CASRGTSGGSNEQFF.